This T cell receptor beta chain was captured by sequencing in a study of OX40 agonist ivuxolimab in advanced cancers. Overall study: Dose-escalation cases comprised hepatocellular carcinoma, melanoma, renal cell or head and neck cancer.

General observations from the study: Antigen specificity of clonally expanded peripheral T cells was not established.

Concerning this clone: Antigen specificity is unknown.

Systemic immunosuppression or autoimmune disease history was grounds to exclude patients. Clones were read by immunoSEQ multiplex PCR, and TCRdb kept only the in-frame ones, dropping some. The data contain more than 60,000 clones, approximately 89% of them seen just once; the ten biggest clones take up 5% to 5.5%. Sequenced material: CD4+ or CD8+ T cells sorted from blood, taken in a trial of the OX40 agonist ivuxolimab. The source of this sequence is an adult with an advanced solid tumor such as melanoma, head and neck, liver or kidney cancer.

CDR3 coding DNA: TGTGCCAGTAGTATAGACGTGATGAACACTGAAGCTTTCTTT. Encoded protein: CASSIDVMNTEAFF. The chain uses TRBV19 and TRBJ1-1; D gene ambiguous. The CDR3 spans 14 residues. Looked up from germline, CDR1 is LNHDA and CDR2 is SQIVND (reference sequence). V lost 0 bases and J lost 0, with 5 bases in between.